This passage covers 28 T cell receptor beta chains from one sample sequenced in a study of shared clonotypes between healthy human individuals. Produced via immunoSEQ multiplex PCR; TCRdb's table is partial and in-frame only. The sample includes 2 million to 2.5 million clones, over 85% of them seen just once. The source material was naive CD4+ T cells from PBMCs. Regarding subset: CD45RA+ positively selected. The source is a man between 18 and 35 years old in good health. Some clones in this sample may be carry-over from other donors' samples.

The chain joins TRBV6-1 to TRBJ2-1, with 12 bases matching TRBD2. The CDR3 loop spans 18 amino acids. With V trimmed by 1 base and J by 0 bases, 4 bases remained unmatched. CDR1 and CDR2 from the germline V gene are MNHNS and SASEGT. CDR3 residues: CASSEGTSGVSSYNEQFF. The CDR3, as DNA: TGTGCCAGCAGTGAAGGGACTAGCGGGGTGAGCTCCTACAATGAGCAGTTCTTC.

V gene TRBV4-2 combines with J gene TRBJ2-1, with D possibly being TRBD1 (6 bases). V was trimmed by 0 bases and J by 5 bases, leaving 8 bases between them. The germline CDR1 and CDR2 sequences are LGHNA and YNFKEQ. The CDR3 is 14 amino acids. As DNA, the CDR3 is TGTGCCAGCAGCCAAGATAGGGGGAACAATGAGCAGTTCTTC. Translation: CASSQDRGNNEQFF.

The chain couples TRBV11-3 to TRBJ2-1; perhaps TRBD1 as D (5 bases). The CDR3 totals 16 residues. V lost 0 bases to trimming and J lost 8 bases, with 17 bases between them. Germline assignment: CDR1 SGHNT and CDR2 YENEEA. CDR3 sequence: CASSLDWGPGRDEQFF. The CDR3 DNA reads TGTGCCAGCAGCTTAGATTGGGGCCCCGGTAGGGATGAGCAGTTCTTC.

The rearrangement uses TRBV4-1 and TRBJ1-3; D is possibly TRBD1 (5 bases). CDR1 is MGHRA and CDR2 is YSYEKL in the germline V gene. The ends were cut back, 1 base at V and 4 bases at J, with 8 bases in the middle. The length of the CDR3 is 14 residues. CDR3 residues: CASSQVGDGNTIYF. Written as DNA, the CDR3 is TGCGCCAGCAGCCAAGTAGGGGACGGAAACACCATATATTTT.

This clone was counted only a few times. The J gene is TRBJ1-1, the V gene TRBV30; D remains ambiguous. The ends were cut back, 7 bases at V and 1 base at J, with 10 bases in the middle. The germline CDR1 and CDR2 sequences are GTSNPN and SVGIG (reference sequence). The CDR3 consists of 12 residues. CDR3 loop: CASRPGNTEAFF. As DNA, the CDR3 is TGTGCCTCACGTCCCGGGAACACTGAAGCTTTCTTT.

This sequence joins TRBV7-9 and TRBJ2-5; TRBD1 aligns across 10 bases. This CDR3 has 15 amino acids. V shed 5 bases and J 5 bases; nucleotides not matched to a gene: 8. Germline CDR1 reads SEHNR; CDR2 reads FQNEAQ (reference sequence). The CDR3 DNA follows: TGTGCCAGCAGCAGAGACAGGGGGCGCCGGGAGACCCAGTACTTC. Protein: CASSRDRGRRETQYF.

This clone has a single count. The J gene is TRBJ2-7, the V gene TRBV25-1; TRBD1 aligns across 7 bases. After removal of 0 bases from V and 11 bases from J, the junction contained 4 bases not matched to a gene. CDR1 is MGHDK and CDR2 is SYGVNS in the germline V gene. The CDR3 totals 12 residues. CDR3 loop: CASSEYDREKYF. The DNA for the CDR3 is TGTGCCAGCAGTGAATACGACAGGGAAAAGTACTTC.

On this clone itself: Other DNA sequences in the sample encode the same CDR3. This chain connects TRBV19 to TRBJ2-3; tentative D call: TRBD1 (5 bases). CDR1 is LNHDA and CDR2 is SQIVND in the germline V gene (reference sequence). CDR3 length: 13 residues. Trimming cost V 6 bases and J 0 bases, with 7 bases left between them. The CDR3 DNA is TGTGCCAGTAGCAGGGTGAGCACAGATACGCAGTATTTT. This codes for CASSRVSTDTQYF.

CDR3 DNA: TGTGCCATCAGTGATTCTCGCGGCCCTCTCCAGGCCCAGTACTTC. Protein product: CAISDSRGPLQAQYF. The chain carries TRBV10-3 and TRBJ2-5; no firm D call. The CDR3 runs 15 residues. The ends were cut back, 3 bases at V and 9 bases at J, with 20 bases in the middle. The germline V gene encodes CDR1 ENHRY and CDR2 SYGVKD.

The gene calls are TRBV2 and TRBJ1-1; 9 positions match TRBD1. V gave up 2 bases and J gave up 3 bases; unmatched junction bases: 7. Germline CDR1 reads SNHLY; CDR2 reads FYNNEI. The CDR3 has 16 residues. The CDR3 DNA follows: TGTGCCAGCAGTGAAAATATAGGGACAGGGTACACTGAAGCTTTCTTT. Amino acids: CASSENIGTGYTEAFF.

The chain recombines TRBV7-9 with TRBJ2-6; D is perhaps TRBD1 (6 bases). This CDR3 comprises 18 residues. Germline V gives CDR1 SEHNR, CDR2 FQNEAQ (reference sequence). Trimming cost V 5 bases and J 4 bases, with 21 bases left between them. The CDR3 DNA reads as TGTGCCAGCAGCCCCGTGGCAGGGGCTTCCGAGGGGGCCAACGTCCTGACTTTC. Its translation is CASSPVAGASEGANVLTF.

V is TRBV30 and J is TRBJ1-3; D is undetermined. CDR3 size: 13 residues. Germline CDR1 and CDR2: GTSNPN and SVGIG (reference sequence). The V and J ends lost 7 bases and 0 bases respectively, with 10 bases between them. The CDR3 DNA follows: TGTGCCTCGCAGGACGACTCTGGAAACACCATATATTTT. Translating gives CASQDDSGNTIYF.

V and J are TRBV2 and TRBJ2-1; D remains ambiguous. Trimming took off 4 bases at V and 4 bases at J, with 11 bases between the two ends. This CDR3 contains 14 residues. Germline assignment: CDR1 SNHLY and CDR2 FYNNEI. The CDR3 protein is CASSAEGFYNEQFF. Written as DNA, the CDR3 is TGTGCCAGCAGTGCTGAAGGGTTTTACAATGAGCAGTTCTTC.

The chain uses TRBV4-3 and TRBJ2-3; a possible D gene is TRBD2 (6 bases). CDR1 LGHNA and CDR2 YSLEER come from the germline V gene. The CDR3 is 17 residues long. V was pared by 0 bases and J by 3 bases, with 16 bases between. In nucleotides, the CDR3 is TGCGCCAGCAGCCAAGACCCCGGGGTAGCGGCAACAGATACGCAGTATTTT. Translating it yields CASSQDPGVAATDTQYF.

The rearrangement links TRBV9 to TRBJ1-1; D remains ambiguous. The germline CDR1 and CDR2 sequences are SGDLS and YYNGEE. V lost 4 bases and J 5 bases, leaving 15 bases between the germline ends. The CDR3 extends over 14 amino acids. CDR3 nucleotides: TGTGCCAGCAGCCCAGTGGTGGAGGTTACTGAAGCTTTCTTT. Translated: CASSPVVEVTEAFF. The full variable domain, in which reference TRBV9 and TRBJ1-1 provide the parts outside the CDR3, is DSGVTQTPKHLITATGQRVTLRCSPRSGDLSVYWYQQSLDQGLQFLIQYYNGEERAKGNILERFSAQQFPDLHSELNLSSLELGDSALYFCASSPVVEVTEAFFGQGTRLTVV.

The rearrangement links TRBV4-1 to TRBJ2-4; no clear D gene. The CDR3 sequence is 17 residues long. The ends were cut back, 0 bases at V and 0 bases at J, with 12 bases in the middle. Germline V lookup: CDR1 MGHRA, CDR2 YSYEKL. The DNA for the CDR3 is TGCGCCAGCAGCCAAGACGGCCAGACCATAGCCAAAAACATTCAGTACTTC. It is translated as CASSQDGQTIAKNIQYF.

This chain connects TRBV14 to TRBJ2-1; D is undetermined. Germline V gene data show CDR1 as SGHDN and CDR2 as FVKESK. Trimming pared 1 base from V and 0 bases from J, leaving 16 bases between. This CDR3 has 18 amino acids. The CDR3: CASSQASSSQSSYNEQFF. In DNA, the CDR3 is TGTGCCAGCAGCCAAGCTTCCTCATCTCAGAGCTCCTACAATGAGCAGTTCTTC.

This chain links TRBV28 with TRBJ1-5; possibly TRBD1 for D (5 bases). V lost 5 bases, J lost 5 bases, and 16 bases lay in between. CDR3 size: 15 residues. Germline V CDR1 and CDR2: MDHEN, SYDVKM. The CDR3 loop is CASSRGTTRYQPQHF. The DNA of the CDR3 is TGTGCCAGCAGTAGAGGGACGACCCGATATCAGCCCCAGCATTTT.

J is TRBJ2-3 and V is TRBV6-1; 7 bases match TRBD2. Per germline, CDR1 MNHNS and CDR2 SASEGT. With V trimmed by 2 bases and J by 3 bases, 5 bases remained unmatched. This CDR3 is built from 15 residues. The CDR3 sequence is CASSEWQGGTDTQYF. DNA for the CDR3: TGTGCCAGCAGTGAATGGCAGGGAGGGACAGATACGCAGTATTTT.

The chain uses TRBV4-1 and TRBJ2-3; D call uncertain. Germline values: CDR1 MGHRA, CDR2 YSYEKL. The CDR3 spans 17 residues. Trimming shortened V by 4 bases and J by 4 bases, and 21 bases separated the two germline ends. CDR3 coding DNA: TGCGCCAGCAGCCGGGGAAGGCTGGGTAATCGTGCAGATACGCAGTATTTT. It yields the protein CASSRGRLGNRADTQYF.

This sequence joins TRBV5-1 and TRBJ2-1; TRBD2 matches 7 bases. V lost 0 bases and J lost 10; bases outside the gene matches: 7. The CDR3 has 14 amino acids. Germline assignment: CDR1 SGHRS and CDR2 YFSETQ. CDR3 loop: CASSLVLAELEQFF. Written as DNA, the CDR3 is TGCGCCAGCAGCTTGGTCCTAGCGGAGTTAGAGCAGTTCTTC.

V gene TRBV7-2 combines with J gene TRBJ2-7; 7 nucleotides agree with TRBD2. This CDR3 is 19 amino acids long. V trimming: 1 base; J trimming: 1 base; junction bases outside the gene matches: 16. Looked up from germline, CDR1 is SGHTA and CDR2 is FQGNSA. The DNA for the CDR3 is TGTGCCAGCAGCTTAGTAGTGGGCCCGAACGTAGCGGGTTCCTACGAGCAGTACTTC. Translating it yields CASSLVVGPNVAGSYEQYF.

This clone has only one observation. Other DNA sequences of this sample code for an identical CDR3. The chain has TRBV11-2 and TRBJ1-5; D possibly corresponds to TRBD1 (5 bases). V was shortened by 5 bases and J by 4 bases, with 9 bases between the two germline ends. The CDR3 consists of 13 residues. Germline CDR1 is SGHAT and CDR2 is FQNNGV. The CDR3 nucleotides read TGTGCCAGCAGCCCCGACAGAAATCAGCCCCAGCATTTT. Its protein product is CASSPDRNQPQHF.

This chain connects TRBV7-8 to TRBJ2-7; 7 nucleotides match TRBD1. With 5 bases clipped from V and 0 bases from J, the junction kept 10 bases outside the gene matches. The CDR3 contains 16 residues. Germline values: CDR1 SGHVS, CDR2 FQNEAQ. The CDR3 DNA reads TGTGCCAGCAGCCTACGCCGTGGGACAGCCTCCTACGAGCAGTACTTC. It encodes CASSLRRGTASYEQYF.

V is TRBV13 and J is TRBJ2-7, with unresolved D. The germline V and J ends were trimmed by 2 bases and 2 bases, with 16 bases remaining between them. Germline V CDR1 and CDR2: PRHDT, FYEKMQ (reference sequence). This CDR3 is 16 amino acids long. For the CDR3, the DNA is TGTGCCAGCAGCTTAATTTCTGGGAACAGCGCCTACGAGCAGTACTTC. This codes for CASSLISGNSAYEQYF.

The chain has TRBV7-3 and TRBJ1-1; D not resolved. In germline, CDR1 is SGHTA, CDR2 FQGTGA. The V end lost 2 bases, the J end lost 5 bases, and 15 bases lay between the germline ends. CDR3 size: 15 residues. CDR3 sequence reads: CASSLGRLPETEAFF. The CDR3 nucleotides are TGTGCCAGCAGCTTAGGAAGGCTCCCTGAGACTGAAGCTTTCTTT.

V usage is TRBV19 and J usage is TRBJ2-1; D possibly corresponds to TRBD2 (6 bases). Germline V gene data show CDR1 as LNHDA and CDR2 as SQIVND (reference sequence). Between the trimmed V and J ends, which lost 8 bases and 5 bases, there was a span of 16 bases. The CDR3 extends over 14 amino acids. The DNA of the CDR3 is TGTGCCAGTGTCCCCGGGGGAATAAACAATGAGCAGTTCTTC. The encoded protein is CASVPGGINNEQFF.

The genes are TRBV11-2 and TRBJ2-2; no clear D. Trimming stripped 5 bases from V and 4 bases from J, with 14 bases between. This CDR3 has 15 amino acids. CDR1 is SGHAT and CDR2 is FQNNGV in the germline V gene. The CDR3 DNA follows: TGTGCCAGCAGCCCGGTGAACCGCCCCACCGGGGAGCTGTTTTTT. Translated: CASSPVNRPTGELFF.